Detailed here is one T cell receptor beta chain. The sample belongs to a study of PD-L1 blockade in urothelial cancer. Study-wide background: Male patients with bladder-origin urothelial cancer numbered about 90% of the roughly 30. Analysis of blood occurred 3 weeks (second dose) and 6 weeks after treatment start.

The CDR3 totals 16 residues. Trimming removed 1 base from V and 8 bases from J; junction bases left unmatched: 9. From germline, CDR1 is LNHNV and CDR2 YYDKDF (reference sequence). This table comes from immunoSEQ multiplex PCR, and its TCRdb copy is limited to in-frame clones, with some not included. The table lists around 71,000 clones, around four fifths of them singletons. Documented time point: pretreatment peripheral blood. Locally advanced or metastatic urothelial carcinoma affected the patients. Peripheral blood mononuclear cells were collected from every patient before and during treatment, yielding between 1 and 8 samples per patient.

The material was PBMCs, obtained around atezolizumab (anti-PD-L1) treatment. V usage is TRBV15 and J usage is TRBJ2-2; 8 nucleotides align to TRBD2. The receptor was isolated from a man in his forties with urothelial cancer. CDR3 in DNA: TGTGCCACCAGCAGAGTGGCGGGAGGAATATATGGGGAGCTGTTTTTT. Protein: CATSRVAGGIYGELFF.